The present T cell receptor (beta chain) was sequenced within a study of blood T cell repertoires in COVID-19. On the study more broadly: From T cells, B-cell-depleted T cells, or PBMCs came the material, which was cDNA or gDNA.

Study processing details: From reference gene primer amplification, estimates of nucleated cell counts were derived. Some clones are missing from TCRdb's copy, which holds only in-frame ones; the method was immunoSEQ multiplex PCR. V and J calls and clone size are given by that table; D and trimming were obtained from the DNA. The sample consists of about 270,000 clones, around four fifths of them appearing once. The TCR sequence derives from a woman between 45 and 65 years old who had recovered from COVID-19. The specimen was peripheral blood.

CDR3 protein: CASSQLARSTDTQYF. CDR3 nucleotides: TGTGCCAGCAGCCAACTAGCGCGTTCTACAGATACGCAGTATTTT. The chain combines TRBV3-1 (or the pseudogene TRBV3-2) with TRBJ2-3, with D possibly TRBD2 on 6 matching bases. Germline CDR1 LGHDT, CDR2 YNNKEL (reference sequence). CDR3 size: 15 residues. V lost 2 bases to trimming and J lost 3 bases, with 12 bases between them.